These 13 T cell receptor beta chains were sequenced from one sample in a study of T cell responses to AZD1222 COVID-19 vaccine. Using immunoSEQ multiplex PCR, the repertoire was profiled, and TCRdb retains in-frame clones only, with some absent. The table includes roughly 110,000 clones, around 91% detected once. The material was peripheral blood, obtained on day 0 of AZD1222 vaccination. These receptors all stem from an adult in good health.

This rearrangement joins TRBV19 to TRBJ1-1; D unresolved. The V gene's germline CDR1 is LNHDA and CDR2 SQIVND (reference sequence). This CDR3 has 14 residues. V lost 4 bases and J 5 bases, leaving 14 bases between the germline ends. The CDR3, as DNA: TGTGCCAGTAGTACTCAAACCGGCGGTACTGAAGCTTTCTTT. Translating gives CASSTQTGGTEAFF.

The chain links TRBV5-1 to TRBJ2-1; TRBD2 matches 12 bases. CDR1 is SGHRS, CDR2 YFSETQ, per germline. The CDR3 runs 16 residues. J gave up 4 bases and V 4 bases, and 6 bases lay outside the gene matches. The CDR3 DNA reads TGCGCCAGCAGCAAAGAGACTAGCGGGGGTTACAATGAGCAGTTCTTC. This sequence encodes CASSKETSGGYNEQFF.

This rearrangement joins TRBV6-5 to TRBJ2-5, with D possibly TRBD2 on 5 matching bases. V dropped 9 bases and J dropped 4 bases, with 9 bases sitting between them. The CDR3 runs to 11 residues. Germline assignment: CDR1 MNHEY and CDR2 SVGAGI. Here the CDR3 reads CASLGGETQYF. The CDR3 DNA reads as TGTGCCAGTTTAGGAGGAGAGACCCAGTACTTC.

The CDR3 sequence is CASRTGGAYNSPLHF. CDR3 nucleotide sequence: TGTGCCAGCAGGACAGGGGGCGCGTATAATTCACCCCTCCACTTT. The chain joins TRBV27 to TRBJ1-6, with 10 bases aligning to TRBD1. The V and J ends lost 6 bases and 4 bases, in that order; junction bases with no gene match: 3. The CDR3 contains 15 residues. Germline V gene data show CDR1 as MNHEY and CDR2 as SMNVEV (reference sequence).

The gene calls are TRBV25-1 and TRBJ2-7; possibly TRBD2 for D (6 bases). The CDR3 consists of 12 residues. The V gene's germline CDR1 is MGHDK and CDR2 SYGVNS. Trimming cost V 4 bases and J 4 bases, with 8 bases left between them. The CDR3 DNA sequence: TGTGCCAGCAGTGTCGGGGGTTACGAGCAGTACTTC. Protein sequence: CASSVGGYEQYF.

A single count supports this clone. The J gene is TRBJ2-5, the V gene TRBV5-4, with 12 nucleotides matching TRBD1. Germline CDR1 and CDR2: SGHNT and YYREEE (reference sequence). There are 17 residues in the CDR3. V was pared by 4 bases and J by 5 bases, with 12 bases of the junction left unmatched. This CDR3 reads CASSPIKGTGGRETQYF. The CDR3, as DNA: TGTGCCAGCAGCCCGATAAAGGGGACAGGGGGCCGGGAGACCCAGTACTTC.

J is TRBJ2-5 and V is TRBV12-5; D remains ambiguous. The CDR3 length is 12 residues. Germline values: CDR1 LGHNT, CDR2 FRNRAP. V gave up 1 base and J gave up 13 bases, with 13 bases separating them. CDR3 sequence: CASGLGIQGGYF. DNA for the CDR3: TGTGCTAGTGGTTTGGGTATACAAGGCGGGTACTTC. Filled out from reference TRBV12-5 and TRBJ2-5, the complete variable domain reads DARVTQTPRHKVTEMGQEVTMRCQPILGHNTVFWYRQTMMQGLELLAYFRNRAPLDDSGMPKDRFSAEMPDATLATLKIQPSEPRDSAVYFCASGLGIQGGYFGPGTRLLVL.

DNA for the CDR3: TGTGCCAGCAGCCCGAAAGCGGGGGCCCTTACGGGTACGCAGTATTTT. Its protein is CASSPKAGALTGTQYF. J is TRBJ2-3 and V is TRBV5-5; 8 nucleotides agree with TRBD2. Germline V gives CDR1 SGHKS, CDR2 YYEKEE (reference sequence). V dropped 4 bases and J dropped 8; count of bases not matched to a gene: 15. This CDR3 is built from 16 residues.

V and J are TRBV12-3 or TRBV12-4 and TRBJ2-1, with 7 bases lining up with TRBD1. The CDR3 spans 13 residues. With V trimmed by 6 bases and J by 8 bases, 7 bases remained unmatched. The CDR3 sequence is CASSYKDRDEQFF. CDR3 coding DNA: TGTGCCAGCAGCTACAAAGACAGGGATGAGCAGTTCTTC.

The J gene is TRBJ2-7, the V gene TRBV30; TRBD1 is a possible D gene (5 bases). V gave up 2 bases and J gave up 0 bases, with 17 bases separating them. CDR3 length equals 16 residues. Germline CDR1 and CDR2: GTSNPN and SVGIG (reference sequence). The CDR3 sequence is CAWSSLGAAPSYEQYF. The CDR3 bases are TGTGCCTGGAGTAGCCTTGGGGCTGCACCCTCCTACGAGCAGTACTTC.

V and J are TRBV4-2 and TRBJ1-4; D is possibly TRBD1 (5 bases). The length of the CDR3 is 18 residues. With 1 base removed from V and 0 bases from J, the gap between germline ends came to 15 bases. The germline V gene has CDR1 LGHNA and CDR2 YNFKEQ. The DNA of the CDR3 is TGTGCCAGCAGCCAAGGGGGCCGCCTCCTTGCAACTAATGAAAAACTGTTTTTT. As protein: CASSQGGRLLATNEKLFF.

V and J are TRBV5-1 and TRBJ2-3, with D hard to call. Germline assignment: CDR1 SGHRS and CDR2 YFSETQ. This CDR3 contains 11 residues. V was trimmed by 5 bases and J by 2 bases, leaving 3 bases between them. DNA of the CDR3: TGCGCCAGCAGAATCACAGATACGCAGTATTTT. Translating it yields CASRITDTQYF.

The J gene is TRBJ1-1, the V gene TRBV7-6; no definite D call. The CDR3 contains 14 residues. The V end lost 5 bases, the J end lost 5 bases, and 15 bases lay between the germline ends. The germline V gene encodes CDR1 SGHVS and CDR2 FNYEAQ. The CDR3 here is CASSQTQGGTEAFF. CDR3 bases: TGTGCCAGCAGCCAAACTCAAGGAGGGACTGAAGCTTTCTTT.